One and the same sample provided the 21 T cell receptor beta chains below, sequenced in a study of graft-versus-host responses after intestinal transplantation. Data came from immunoSEQ multiplex PCR; TCRdb stores just in-frame clones and leaves some out. Of 80,000 to 95,000 clones in the sample, approximately 94% are singletons; the top ten hold 2%. The antigens these receptors bind are not known. The material sequenced was unstimulated CD8+ T cells sorted from spleen or lymph node cells, taken before intestinal transplant. These receptors originate from a human donor who received an intestinal transplant.

J is TRBJ2-7 and V is TRBV11-2; 10 nucleotides agree with TRBD1. The CDR3 runs 15 residues. With V trimmed by 0 bases and J by 7 bases, 6 bases remained unmatched. Germline values: CDR1 SGHAT, CDR2 FQNNGV. The CDR3 sequence: CASSLDLDRGLEQYF. In DNA form, the CDR3 reads TGTGCCAGCAGCTTAGATCTCGACAGGGGGCTAGAGCAGTACTTC.

This chain connects TRBV19 to TRBJ1-4; D is perhaps TRBD1 (5 bases). This CDR3 contains 14 residues. Per the germline V gene, CDR1 is LNHDA and CDR2 is SQIVND (reference sequence). Trimming removed 3 bases at V and 8 bases at J, with 13 bases between. CDR3 residues: CASSIMAGSEKLFF. The CDR3, as DNA: TGTGCCAGTAGTATTATGGCAGGGTCCGAAAAACTGTTTTTT.

V and J are TRBV7-2 and TRBJ1-1; perhaps TRBD1 as D (6 bases). Per germline, CDR1 SGHTA and CDR2 FQGNSA. Trimming took 5 bases from V and 3 from J, leaving 16 bases between them. The CDR3 covers 15 residues. CDR3 region: CASSPLGGADTEAFF. CDR3 nucleotide sequence: TGTGCCAGCAGCCCTCTAGGGGGGGCCGACACTGAAGCTTTCTTT.

The gene calls are TRBV19 and TRBJ1-4; TRBD1 agrees at 7 bases. This CDR3 region has 15 residues. Germline V gene data show CDR1 as LNHDA and CDR2 as SQIVND (reference sequence). Trimming removed 5 bases from V and 5 bases from J; junction bases left unmatched: 8. The CDR3 here is CASSAGDRINEKLFF. CDR3 in DNA: TGTGCCAGTAGTGCCGGGGACAGAATAAATGAAAAACTGTTTTTT.

The J gene is TRBJ2-3, the V gene TRBV14, with D unresolved. This CDR3 has 13 residues. Trimming took off 2 bases at V and 3 bases at J, with 6 bases between the two ends. Germline V gene lookup returns CDR1 SGHDN and CDR2 FVKESK. The CDR3 loop reads CASSQRLTDTQYF. The CDR3, as DNA: TGTGCCAGCAGCCAAAGACTGACAGATACGCAGTATTTT.

The chain is built from TRBV15 and TRBJ2-1; the D gene is possibly TRBD1 (6 bases). The CDR3 has 15 amino acids. CDR1 and CDR2 (germline): LNHNV, YYDKDF (reference sequence). Trimming took 3 bases from V and 5 from J, leaving 14 bases between them. The CDR3 region is CATSSPLDRNNEQFF. The CDR3 bases are TGTGCCACCAGCAGCCCCCTGGACAGAAACAATGAGCAGTTCTTC.

The chain joins TRBV30 to TRBJ1-2; D is ambiguous. CDR1 GTSNPN and CDR2 SVGIG come from the germline V gene (reference sequence). The ends were cut back, 1 base at V and 3 bases at J, with 21 bases in the middle. The CDR3 has 17 residues. The CDR3 DNA reads TGTGCCTGGAGTGAAGAGGTCCGGCCAAACGAGTACTATGGCTACACCTTC. It encodes CAWSEEVRPNEYYGYTF. Using reference TRBV30 and TRBJ1-2 for the parts outside the CDR3, the full variable domain is SQTIHQWPATLVQPVGSPLSLECTVEGTSNPNLYWYRQAAGRGLQLLFYSVGIGQISSEVPQNLSASRPQDRQFILSSKKLLLSDSGFYLCAWSEEVRPNEYYGYTFGSGTRLTVV.

This chain uses TRBV15 with TRBJ2-7; 12 bases are a match to TRBD2. The ends lost 0 bases at V and 3 bases at J; junction bases unmatched: 3. The CDR3 spans 16 residues. Germline CDR1 LNHNV, CDR2 YYDKDF (reference sequence). CDR3 coding DNA: TGTGCCACCAGCAGAGATGGACTAGCGGGGTTCTACGAGCAGTACTTC. Translation gives CATSRDGLAGFYEQYF.

The V and J genes are TRBV5-1 and TRBJ2-7; 7 nucleotides match TRBD1. Germline V CDR1 and CDR2: SGHRS, YFSETQ. After removal of 6 bases from V and 1 base from J, the junction contained 13 bases not matched to a gene. The CDR3 length is 16 residues. CDR3: CASKTAAWDSSYEQYF. CDR3 DNA: TGCGCCAGCAAAACCGCCGCCTGGGACAGTTCCTACGAGCAGTACTTC.

This clone has only one observation. The V gene is TRBV14, the J gene TRBJ1-1; 7 positions agree with TRBD1. With V trimmed by 1 base and J by 6 bases, 11 bases remained unmatched. This CDR3 is built from 16 residues. From germline, CDR1 is SGHDN and CDR2 FVKESK. CDR3 sequence reads: CASSQGQTGRWAEAFF. In DNA form, the CDR3 reads TGTGCCAGCAGCCAAGGGCAGACAGGGCGTTGGGCTGAAGCTTTCTTT.

This chain joins TRBV30 and TRBJ1-1; D is uncertain. The CDR3 spans 13 residues. Trimming shortened V by 1 base and J by 0 bases, and 6 bases separated the two germline ends. The germline V gene has CDR1 GTSNPN and CDR2 SVGIG (reference sequence). CDR3 residues: CAWSEQVNTEAFF. As DNA, the CDR3 is TGTGCCTGGAGTGAGCAGGTGAACACTGAAGCTTTCTTT.

This clone was found once. This sequence joins TRBV7-8 and TRBJ2-1; weak D call: TRBD2 (5 bases). This CDR3 comprises 13 residues. Trimming left V 5 bases short and J 7 bases short, with 12 bases between. The germline CDR1 and CDR2 sequences are SGHVS and FQNEAQ. CDR3 in amino acids: CASSRQLANEQFF. As DNA, the CDR3 is TGTGCCAGCAGCCGACAATTAGCGAATGAGCAGTTCTTC.

The rearrangement uses TRBV10-2 and TRBJ2-1; possible D gene TRBD2, 5 bases. The germline gives CDR1 WSHSY, CDR2 SAAADI. The CDR3 loop spans 15 amino acids. The V end lost 7 bases, the J end lost 0 bases, and 13 bases lay between the germline ends. CDR3 in DNA: TGCGCCAGCATTACCCCGGGGAGCTCCTACAATGAGCAGTTCTTC. Its protein is CASITPGSSYNEQFF.

This clone has a single count. The chain recombines TRBV4-3 with TRBJ2-5, with TRBD2 identical over 7 bases. CDR1 and CDR2 from the germline V gene are LGHNA and YSLEER. J was trimmed by 3 bases and V by 0 bases; bases with no gene match: 7. This CDR3 contains 16 residues. CDR3 amino acids: CASSQDWSSGKETQYF. CDR3 in DNA: TGCGCCAGCAGCCAAGATTGGTCTAGCGGCAAAGAGACCCAGTACTTC.

This sequence joins TRBV15 and TRBJ1-5, with D possibly matching TRBD1 (5 bases). The CDR3 is 15 amino acids. V shed 6 bases and J shed 0 bases, with 12 bases lying between them. Germline V gene lookup returns CDR1 LNHNV and CDR2 YYDKDF (reference sequence). CDR3 nucleotide sequence: TGTGCCACCAGTACCGGGGGGGATAGCAATCAGCCCCAGCATTTT. It translates to CATSTGGDSNQPQHF.

The J gene is TRBJ1-5, the V gene TRBV30; 8 bases are shared with TRBD1. The germline CDR1 and CDR2 sequences are GTSNPN and SVGIG (reference sequence). This CDR3 region has 16 residues. J lost 6 bases, V lost 2 bases, and 12 bases had no gene match. This CDR3 reads CAWSSRVQGAGQPQHF. The CDR3 DNA reads as TGTGCCTGGAGTAGCCGCGTCCAGGGGGCGGGTCAGCCCCAGCATTTT.

The chain employs TRBV2 and TRBJ2-1; TRBD2 agrees at 7 bases. Trimming cost V 4 bases and J 8 bases; bases outside gene matches: 11. The length of the CDR3 is 15 residues. Germline CDR1 reads SNHLY; CDR2 reads FYNNEI. CDR3: CASSGARDREDEQFF. CDR3 bases: TGTGCCAGCAGTGGGGCCCGGGACCGGGAGGATGAGCAGTTCTTC.

V gene TRBV5-1 combines with J gene TRBJ2-3; 9 nucleotides agree with TRBD1. Per germline, CDR1 SGHRS and CDR2 YFSETQ. Losses at the gene ends were 4 bases for V and 4 bases for J; bases not matched to a gene: 7. The CDR3 loop spans 15 amino acids. This CDR3 is CASSPGQGWADTQYF. The CDR3, as DNA: TGCGCCAGCAGCCCGGGACAGGGTTGGGCAGATACGCAGTATTTT.

V and J are TRBV4-1 and TRBJ1-1; 10 bases align to TRBD1. There are 15 residues in the CDR3. From germline, CDR1 is MGHRA and CDR2 YSYEKL. V shed 1 base and J 6 bases; nucleotides not matched to a gene: 5. The CDR3 coding sequence is TGCGCCAGCAGCCAAGGGACAGGGGGTTTTTCTGAAGCTTTCTTT. This encodes CASSQGTGGFSEAFF.

V gene TRBV11-2 combines with J gene TRBJ2-2; D might be TRBD2 (7 bases). In germline, CDR1 is SGHAT, CDR2 FQNNGV. CDR3 length equals 15 residues. V dropped 4 bases and J dropped 2 bases, with 11 bases sitting between them. The CDR3 here is CASSWGGSNTGELFF. The CDR3 region has the DNA TGTGCCAGCAGCTGGGGGGGCTCAAACACCGGGGAGCTGTTTTTT.

J is TRBJ2-7 and V is TRBV15; 8 bases are a match to TRBD1. The CDR3 extends over 13 amino acids. Germline CDR1 is LNHNV and CDR2 is YYDKDF (reference sequence). The junction had 4 bases not matched to a gene; V was cut back by 5 bases and J by 4 bases. CDR3 in amino acids: CATSRTGWYEQYF. In DNA, the CDR3 is TGTGCCACCAGCCGGACAGGGTGGTACGAGCAGTACTTC.